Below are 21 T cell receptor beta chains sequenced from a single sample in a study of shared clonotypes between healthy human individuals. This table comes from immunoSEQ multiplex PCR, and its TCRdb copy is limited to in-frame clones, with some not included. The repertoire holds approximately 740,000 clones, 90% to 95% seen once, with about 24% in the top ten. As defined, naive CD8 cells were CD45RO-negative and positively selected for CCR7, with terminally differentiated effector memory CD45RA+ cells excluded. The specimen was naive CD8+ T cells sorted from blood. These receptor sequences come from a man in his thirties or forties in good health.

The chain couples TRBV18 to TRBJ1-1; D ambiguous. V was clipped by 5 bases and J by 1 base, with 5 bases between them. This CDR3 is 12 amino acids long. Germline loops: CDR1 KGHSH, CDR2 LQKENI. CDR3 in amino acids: CASSLSNTEAFF. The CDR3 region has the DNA TGTGCCAGCTCATTATCGAACACTGAAGCTTTCTTT.

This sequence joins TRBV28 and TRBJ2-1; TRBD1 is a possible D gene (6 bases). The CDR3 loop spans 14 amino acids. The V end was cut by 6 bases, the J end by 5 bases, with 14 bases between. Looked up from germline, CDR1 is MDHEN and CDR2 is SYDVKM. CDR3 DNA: TGTGCCAGCAGCAGGAACAGGGATCACAATGAGCAGTTCTTC. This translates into CASSRNRDHNEQFF. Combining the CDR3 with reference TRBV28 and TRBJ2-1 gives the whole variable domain DVKVTQSSRYLVKRTGEKVFLECVQDMDHENMFWYRQDPGLGLRLIYFSYDVKMKEKGDIPEGYSVSREKKERFSLILESASTNQTSMYLCASSRNRDHNEQFFGPGTRLTVL.

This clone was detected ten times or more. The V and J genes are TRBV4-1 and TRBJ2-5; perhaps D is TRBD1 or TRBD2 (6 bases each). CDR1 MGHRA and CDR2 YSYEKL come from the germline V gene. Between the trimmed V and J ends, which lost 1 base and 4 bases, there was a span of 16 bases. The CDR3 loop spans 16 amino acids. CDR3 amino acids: CASSQAGGPDGETQYF. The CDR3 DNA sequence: TGCGCCAGCAGCCAAGCCGGGGGCCCCGACGGAGAGACCCAGTACTTC.

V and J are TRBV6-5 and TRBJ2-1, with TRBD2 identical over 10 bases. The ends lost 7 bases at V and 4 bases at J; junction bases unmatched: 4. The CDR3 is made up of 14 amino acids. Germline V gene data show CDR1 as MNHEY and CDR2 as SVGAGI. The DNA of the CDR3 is TGTGCCAGCACTACAGCGGGAGGGTACAATGAGCAGTTCTTC. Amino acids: CASTTAGGYNEQFF.

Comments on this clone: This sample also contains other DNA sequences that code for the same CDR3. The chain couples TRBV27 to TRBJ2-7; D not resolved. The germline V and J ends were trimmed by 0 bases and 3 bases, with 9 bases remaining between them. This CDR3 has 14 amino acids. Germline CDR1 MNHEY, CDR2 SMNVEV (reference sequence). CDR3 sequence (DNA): TGTGCCAGCAGTTTATCGGGCAGGAGCTACGAGCAGTACTTC. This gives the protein CASSLSGRSYEQYF.

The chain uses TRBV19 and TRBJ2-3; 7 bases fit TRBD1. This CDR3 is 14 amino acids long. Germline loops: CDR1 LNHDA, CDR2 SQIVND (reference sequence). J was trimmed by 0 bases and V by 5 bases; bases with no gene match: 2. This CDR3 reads CASSRDSSTDTQYF. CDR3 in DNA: TGTGCCAGTAGTCGGGACAGTAGCACAGATACGCAGTATTTT.

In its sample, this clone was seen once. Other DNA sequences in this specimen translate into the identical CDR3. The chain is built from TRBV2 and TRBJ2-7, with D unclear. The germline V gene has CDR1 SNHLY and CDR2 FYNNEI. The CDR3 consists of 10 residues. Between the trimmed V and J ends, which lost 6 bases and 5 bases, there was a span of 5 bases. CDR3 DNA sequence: TGTGCCAGCAGCCAGAACGAGCAGTACTTC. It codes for CASSQNEQYF. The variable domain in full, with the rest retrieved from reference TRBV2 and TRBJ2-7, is EPEVTQTPSHQVTQMGQEVILRCVPISNHLYFYWYRQILGQKVEFLVSFYNNEISEKSEIFDDQFSVERPDGSNFTLKIRSTKLEDSAMYFCASSQNEQYFGPGTRLTVT.

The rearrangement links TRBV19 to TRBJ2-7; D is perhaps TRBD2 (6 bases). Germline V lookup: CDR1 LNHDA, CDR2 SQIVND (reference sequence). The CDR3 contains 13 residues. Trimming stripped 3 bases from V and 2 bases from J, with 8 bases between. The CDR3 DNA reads TGTGCCAGTAGTATGGGGAGGACCTACGAGCAGTACTTC. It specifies CASSMGRTYEQYF.

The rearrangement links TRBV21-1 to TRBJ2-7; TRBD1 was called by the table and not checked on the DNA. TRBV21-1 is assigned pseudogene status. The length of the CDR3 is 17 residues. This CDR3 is CASSKVGGQGGSYEQYF. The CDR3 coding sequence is TGTGCCAGCAGCAAAGTTGGGGGACAGGGTGGATCCTACGAGCAGTACTTC.

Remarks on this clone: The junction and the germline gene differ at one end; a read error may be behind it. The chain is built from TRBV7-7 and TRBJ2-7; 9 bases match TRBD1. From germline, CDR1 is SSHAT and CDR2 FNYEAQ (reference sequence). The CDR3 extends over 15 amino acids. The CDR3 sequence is CASSPMTGGAYEQYF. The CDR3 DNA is TGTGCTAGCAGCCCCATGACAGGGGGGGCCTACGAGCAGTACTTC.

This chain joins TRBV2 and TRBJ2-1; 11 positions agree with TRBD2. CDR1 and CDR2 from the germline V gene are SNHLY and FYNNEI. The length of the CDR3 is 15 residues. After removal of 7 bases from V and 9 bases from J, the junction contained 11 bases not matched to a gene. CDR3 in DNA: TGTGCCAGCATAGACCTAGCGGGAGGAGTGAGTGAGCAGTTCTTC. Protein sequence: CASIDLAGGVSEQFF.

The CDR3 nucleotides read TGTGCCAGCAGCTCCAAACTAGCGGGAGCGACCAATGAGCAGTTCTTC. Amino acid sequence: CASSSKLAGATNEQFF. The chain combines TRBV11-2 with TRBJ2-1; TRBD2 matches 11 bases. With V trimmed by 4 bases and J by 6 bases, 8 bases remained unmatched. This CDR3 has 16 amino acids. CDR1 is SGHAT, CDR2 FQNNGV, per germline.

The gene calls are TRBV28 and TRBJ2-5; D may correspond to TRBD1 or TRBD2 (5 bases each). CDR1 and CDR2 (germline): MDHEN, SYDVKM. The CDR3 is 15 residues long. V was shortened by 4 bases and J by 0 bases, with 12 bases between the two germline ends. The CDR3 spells CASSSLGVYQETQYF. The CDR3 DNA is TGTGCCAGCAGTTCTCTGGGGGTGTACCAAGAGACCCAGTACTTC.

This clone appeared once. The CDR3 reads CASSQPSGAYEQYF. The CDR3 DNA reads as TGTGCCAGCAGCCAACCTAGCGGGGCCTACGAGCAGTACTTC. The chain has TRBV11-2 and TRBJ2-7; 9 nucleotides agree with TRBD2. J gave up 2 bases and V 5 bases, and 4 bases lay outside the gene matches. The CDR3 covers 14 residues. The germline CDR1 and CDR2 sequences are SGHAT and FQNNGV.

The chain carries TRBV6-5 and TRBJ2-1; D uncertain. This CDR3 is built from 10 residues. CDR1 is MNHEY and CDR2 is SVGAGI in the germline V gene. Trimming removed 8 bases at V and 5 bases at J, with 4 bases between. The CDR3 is CASGDNEQFF. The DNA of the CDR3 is TGTGCCAGCGGTGACAATGAGCAGTTCTTC.

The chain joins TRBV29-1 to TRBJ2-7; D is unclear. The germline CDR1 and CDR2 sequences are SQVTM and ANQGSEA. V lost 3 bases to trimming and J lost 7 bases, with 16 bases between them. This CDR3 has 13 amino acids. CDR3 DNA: TGCAGCGTTGAGATCGCCAACTTGGGGGAGCAGTACTTC. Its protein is CSVEIANLGEQYF.

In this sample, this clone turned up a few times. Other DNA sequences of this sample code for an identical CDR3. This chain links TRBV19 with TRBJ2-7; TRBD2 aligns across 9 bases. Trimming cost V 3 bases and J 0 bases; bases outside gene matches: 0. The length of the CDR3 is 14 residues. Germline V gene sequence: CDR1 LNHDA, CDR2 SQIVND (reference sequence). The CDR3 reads CASSISGSSYEQYF. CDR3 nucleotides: TGTGCCAGTAGTATTAGCGGGAGCTCCTACGAGCAGTACTTC.

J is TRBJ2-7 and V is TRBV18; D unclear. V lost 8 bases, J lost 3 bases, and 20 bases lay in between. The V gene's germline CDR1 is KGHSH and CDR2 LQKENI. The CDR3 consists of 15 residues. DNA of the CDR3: TGTGCCAGCGCTGTCTGGGCTTCGCCAATCTACGAGCAGTACTTC. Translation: CASAVWASPIYEQYF.

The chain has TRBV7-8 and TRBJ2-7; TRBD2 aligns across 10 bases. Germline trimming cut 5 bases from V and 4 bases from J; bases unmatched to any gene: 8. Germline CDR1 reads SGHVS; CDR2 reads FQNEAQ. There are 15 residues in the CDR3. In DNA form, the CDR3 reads TGTGCCAGCAGCCCCTCGGGACTAGCGTTGTACGAGCAGTACTTC. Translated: CASSPSGLALYEQYF.

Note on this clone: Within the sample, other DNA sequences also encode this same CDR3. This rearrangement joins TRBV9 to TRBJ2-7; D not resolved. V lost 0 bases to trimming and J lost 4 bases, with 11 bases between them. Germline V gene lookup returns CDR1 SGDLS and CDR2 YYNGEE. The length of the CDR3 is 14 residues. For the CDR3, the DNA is TGTGCCAGCAGCGTAGCGGCAGGAGCTTACGAGCAGTACTTC. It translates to CASSVAAGAYEQYF.

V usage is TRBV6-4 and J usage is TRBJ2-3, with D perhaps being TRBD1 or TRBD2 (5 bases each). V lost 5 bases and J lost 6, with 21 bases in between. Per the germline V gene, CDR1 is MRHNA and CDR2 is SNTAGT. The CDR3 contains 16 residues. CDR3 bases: TGTGCCAGCAGTCCTGGGGCCGGGGACGGAGGTGATACGCAGTATTTT. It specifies CASSPGAGDGGDTQYF.